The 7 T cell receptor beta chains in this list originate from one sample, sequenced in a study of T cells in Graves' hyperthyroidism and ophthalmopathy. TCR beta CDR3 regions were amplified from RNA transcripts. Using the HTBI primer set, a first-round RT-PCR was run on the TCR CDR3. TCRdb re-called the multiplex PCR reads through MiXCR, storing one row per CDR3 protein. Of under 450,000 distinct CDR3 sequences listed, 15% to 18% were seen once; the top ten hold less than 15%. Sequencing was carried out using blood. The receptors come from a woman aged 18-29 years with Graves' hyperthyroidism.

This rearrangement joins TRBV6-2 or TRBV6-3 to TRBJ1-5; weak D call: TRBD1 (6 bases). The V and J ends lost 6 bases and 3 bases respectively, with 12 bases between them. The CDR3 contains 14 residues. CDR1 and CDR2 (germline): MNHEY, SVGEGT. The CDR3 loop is CASRVQGFNQPQHF. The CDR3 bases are TGTGCCAGCAGGGTACAGGGCTTCAATCAGCCCCAGCATTTT.

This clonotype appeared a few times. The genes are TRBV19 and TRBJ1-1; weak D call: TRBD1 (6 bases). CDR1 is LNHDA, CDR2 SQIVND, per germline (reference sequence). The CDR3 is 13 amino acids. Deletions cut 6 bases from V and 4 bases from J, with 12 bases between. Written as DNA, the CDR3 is TGTGCCAGTAGCACAGGGTTAGGCACTGAAGCTTTCTTT. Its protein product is CASSTGLGTEAFF.

The CDR3 loop reads CASRPFVLRDSGTDTQYF. DNA of the CDR3: TGTGCCAGCAGACCTTTCGTACTCCGGGACAGCGGGACAGATACGCAGTATTTT. V and J are TRBV28 and TRBJ2-3; D perhaps matches TRBD1 (7 bases). The CDR3 extends over 18 amino acids. Trimming removed 6 bases at V and 3 bases at J, with 25 bases between. Germline lookup yields CDR1 MDHEN and CDR2 SYDVKM.

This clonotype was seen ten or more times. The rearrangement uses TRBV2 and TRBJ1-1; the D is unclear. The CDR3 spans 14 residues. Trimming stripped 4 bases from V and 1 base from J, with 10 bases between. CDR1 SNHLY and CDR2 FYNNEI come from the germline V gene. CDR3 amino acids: CASSGYITNTEAFF. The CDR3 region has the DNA TGTGCCAGCAGTGGGTACATAACGAACACTGAAGCTTTCTTT.

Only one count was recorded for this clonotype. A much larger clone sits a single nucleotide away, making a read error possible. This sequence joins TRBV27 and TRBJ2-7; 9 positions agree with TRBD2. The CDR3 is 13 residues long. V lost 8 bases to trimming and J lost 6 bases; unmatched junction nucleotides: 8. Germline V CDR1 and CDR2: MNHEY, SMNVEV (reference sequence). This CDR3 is CASGSGTSLEQYF. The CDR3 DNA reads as TGTGCCAGCGGCTCCGGGACTAGCCTCGAGCAGTACTTC.

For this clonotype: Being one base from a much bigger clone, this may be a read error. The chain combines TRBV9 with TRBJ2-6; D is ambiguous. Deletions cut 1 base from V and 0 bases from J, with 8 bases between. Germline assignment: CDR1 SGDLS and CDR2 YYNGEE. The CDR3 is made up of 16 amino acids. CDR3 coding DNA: TGTGCCAGCAGCGTACAGAGAGGCTCTGGGGCCAACGTCCTGACTTTC. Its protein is CASSVQRGSGANVLTF. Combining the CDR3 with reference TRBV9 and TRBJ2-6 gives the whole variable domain DSGVTQTPKHLITATGQRVTLRCSPRSGDLSVYWYQQSLDQGLQFLIQYYNGEERAKGNILERFSAQQFPDLHSELNLSSLELGDSALYFCASSVQRGSGANVLTFGAGSRLTVL.

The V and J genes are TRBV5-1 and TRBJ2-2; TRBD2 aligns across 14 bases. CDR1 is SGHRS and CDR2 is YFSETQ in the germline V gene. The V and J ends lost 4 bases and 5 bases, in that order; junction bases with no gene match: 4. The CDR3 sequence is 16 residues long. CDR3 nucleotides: TGCGCCAGCAGCCCAGGGACTAGCGGGAGTACCGGGGAGCTGTTTTTT. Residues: CASSPGTSGSTGELFF.